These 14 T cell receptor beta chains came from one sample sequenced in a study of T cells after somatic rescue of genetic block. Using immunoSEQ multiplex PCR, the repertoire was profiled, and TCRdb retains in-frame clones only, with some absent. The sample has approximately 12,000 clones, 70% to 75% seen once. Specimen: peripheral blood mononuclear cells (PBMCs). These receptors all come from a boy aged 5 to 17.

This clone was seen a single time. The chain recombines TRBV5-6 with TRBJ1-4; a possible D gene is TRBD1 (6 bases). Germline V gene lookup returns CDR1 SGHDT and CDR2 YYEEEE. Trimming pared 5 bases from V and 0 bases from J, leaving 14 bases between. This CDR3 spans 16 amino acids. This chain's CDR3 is CASSSLGGPTNEKLFF. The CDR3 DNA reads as TGTGCCAGCAGTTCCCTGGGGGGCCCAACTAATGAAAAACTGTTTTTT.

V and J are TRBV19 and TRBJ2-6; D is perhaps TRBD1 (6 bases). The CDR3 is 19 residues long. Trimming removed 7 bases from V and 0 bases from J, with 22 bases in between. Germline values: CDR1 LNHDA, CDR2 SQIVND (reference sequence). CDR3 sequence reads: CASIQGHPLVLSGANVLTF. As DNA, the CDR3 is TGTGCCAGTATTCAGGGACATCCCTTGGTCCTCTCTGGGGCCAACGTCCTGACTTTC.

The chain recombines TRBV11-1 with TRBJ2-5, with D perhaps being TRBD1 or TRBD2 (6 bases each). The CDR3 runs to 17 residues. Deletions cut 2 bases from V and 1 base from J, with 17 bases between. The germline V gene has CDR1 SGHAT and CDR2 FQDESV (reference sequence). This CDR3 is CASSLLGGGLFQETQYF. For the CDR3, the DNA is TGTGCCAGCAGCTTATTAGGAGGGGGACTGTTCCAAGAGACCCAGTACTTC.

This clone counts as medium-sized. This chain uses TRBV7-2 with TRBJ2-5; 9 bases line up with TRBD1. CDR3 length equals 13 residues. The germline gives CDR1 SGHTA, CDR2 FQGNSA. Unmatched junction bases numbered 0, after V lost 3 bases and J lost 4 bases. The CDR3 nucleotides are TGTGCCAGCAGCTTGGGACAGGGAGAGACCCAGTACTTC. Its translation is CASSLGQGETQYF.

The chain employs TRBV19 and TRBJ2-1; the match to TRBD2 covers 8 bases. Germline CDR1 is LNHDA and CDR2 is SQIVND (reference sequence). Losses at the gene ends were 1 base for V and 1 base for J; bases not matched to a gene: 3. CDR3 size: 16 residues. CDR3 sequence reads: CASSIGLAGSYNEQFF. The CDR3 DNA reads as TGTGCCAGTAGTATAGGATTAGCGGGATCCTACAATGAGCAGTTCTTC.

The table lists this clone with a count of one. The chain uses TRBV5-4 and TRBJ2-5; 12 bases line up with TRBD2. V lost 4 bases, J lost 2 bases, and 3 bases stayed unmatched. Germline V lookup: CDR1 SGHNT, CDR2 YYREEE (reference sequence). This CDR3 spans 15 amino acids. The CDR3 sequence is CASSRTSGVQETQYF. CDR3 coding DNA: TGTGCCAGCAGCCGGACTAGCGGGGTGCAAGAGACCCAGTACTTC.

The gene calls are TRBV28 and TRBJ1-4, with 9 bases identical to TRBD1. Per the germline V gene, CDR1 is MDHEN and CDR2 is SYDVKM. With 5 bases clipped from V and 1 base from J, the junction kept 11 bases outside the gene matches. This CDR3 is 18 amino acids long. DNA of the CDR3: TGTGCCAGCAGTACCCCGGGACAGGGAGGGAGAACTAATGAAAAACTGTTTTTT. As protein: CASSTPGQGGRTNEKLFF.

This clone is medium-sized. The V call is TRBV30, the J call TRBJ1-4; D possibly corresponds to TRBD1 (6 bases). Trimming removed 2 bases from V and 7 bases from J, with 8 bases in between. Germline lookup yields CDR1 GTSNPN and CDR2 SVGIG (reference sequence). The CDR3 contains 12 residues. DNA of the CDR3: TGTGCCTGGAGTACAGGGATTGAAAAACTGTTTTTT. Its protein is CAWSTGIEKLFF.

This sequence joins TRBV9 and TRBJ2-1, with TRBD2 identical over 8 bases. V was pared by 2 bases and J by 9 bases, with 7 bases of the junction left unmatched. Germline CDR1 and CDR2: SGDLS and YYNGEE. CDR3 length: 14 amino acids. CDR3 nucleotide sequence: TGTGCCAGCAGCGTGAGCGGGAGTATGGGTGAGCAGTTCTTC. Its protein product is CASSVSGSMGEQFF.

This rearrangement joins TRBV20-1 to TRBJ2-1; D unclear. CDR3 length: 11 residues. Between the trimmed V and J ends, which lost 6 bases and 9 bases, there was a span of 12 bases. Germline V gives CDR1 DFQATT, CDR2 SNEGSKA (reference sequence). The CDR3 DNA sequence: TGCAGTGCCACTCTTGGGCCTGAGCAGTTCTTC. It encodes CSATLGPEQFF.

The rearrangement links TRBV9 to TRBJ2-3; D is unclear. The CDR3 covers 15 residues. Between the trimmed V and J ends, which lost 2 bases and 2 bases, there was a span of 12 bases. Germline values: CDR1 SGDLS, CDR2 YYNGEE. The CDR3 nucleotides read TGTGCCAGCAGCGTCGGTCGTAAATACACAGATACGCAGTATTTT. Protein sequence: CASSVGRKYTDTQYF.

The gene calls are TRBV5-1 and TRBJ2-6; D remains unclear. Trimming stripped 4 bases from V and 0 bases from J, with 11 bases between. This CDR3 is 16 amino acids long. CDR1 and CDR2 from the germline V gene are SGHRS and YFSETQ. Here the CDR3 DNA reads TGCGCCAGCAGCCTCATTATCCGCTCTGGGGCCAACGTCCTGACTTTC. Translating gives CASSLIIRSGANVLTF.

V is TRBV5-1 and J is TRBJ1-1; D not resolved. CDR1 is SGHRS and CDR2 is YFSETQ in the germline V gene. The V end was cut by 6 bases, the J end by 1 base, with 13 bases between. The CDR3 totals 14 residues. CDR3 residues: CASNQGAANTEAFF. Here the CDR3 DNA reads TGCGCCAGCAACCAAGGTGCAGCGAACACTGAAGCTTTCTTT.

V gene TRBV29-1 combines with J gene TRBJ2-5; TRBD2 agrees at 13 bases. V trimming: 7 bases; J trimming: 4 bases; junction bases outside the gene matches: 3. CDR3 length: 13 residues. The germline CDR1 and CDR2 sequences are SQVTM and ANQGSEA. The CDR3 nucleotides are TGCAGCGCCCGACTAGCGGGAGGAGAGACCCAGTACTTC. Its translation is CSARLAGGETQYF.